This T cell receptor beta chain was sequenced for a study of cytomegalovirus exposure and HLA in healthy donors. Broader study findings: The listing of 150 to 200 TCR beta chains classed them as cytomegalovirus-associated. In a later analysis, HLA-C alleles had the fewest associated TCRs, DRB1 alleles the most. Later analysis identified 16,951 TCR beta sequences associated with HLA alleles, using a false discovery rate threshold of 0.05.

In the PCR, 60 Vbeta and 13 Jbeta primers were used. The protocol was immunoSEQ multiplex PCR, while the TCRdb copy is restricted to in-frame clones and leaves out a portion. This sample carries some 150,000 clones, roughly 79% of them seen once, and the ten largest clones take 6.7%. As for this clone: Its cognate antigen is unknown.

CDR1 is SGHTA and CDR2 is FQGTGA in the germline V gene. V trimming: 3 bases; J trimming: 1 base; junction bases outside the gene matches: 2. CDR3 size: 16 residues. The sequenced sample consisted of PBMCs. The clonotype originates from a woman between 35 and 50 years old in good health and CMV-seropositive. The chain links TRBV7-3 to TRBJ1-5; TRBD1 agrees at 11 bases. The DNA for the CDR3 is TGTGCCAGCAGCTTGCGGACAGGGGGCAGCAATCAGCCCCAGCATTTT. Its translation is CASSLRTGGSNQPQHF.